These 18 T cell receptor beta chains share one sample of origin, sequenced in a study of HIV-infected children after antiretroviral therapy interruption. The treatment was: PENTA 11 planned treatment interruption arm or continuous ART arm. A 3' RACE protocol on RNA, with unique molecular identifiers, produced the TCR library. MiXCR, run by TCRdb on the 3' RACE reads, gives a single entry per CDR3 protein. The profile shows approximately 89,000 distinct CDR3 sequences, under 8% of them singletons. The material was CD45RA+ CD4+ T cells from PBMCs, pooled from several time points, obtained from a donor given antiretroviral therapy, either interrupted or continuous. Subset reported: naive CD4+ CD45RA+ CD45RO- T cells. Every receptor here comes from a pool of human donors with HIV.

This clonotype occurred many times. The chain couples TRBV20-1 to TRBJ2-4, with 9 bases identical to TRBD1. This CDR3 has 13 amino acids. The V segment lost 6 bases and the J segment 4 bases; nucleotides outside the gene matches: 4. The germline V gene has CDR1 DFQATT and CDR2 SNEGSKA (reference sequence). CDR3 amino acids: CSAVQGAKNIQYF. DNA for the CDR3: TGCAGTGCAGTACAGGGGGCTAAAAACATTCAGTACTTC.

This clonotype was observed many times. The chain recombines TRBV6-1 with TRBJ2-3, with D tentatively TRBD1 (6 bases). The CDR3 has 13 residues. Germline V CDR1 and CDR2: MNHNS, SASEGT. V dropped 7 bases and J dropped 3 bases, with 11 bases sitting between them. The CDR3 nucleotides are TGTGCCAGCAACCCACAGGGAACAGATACGCAGTATTTT. This sequence encodes CASNPQGTDTQYF.

This clonotype was recorded many times. DNA of the CDR3: TGCAGTGCTACCGGGACTAGTTCTTTCAGTGAGCAGTTCTTC. This codes for CSATGTSSFSEQFF. This sequence joins TRBV20-1 and TRBJ2-1; 8 nucleotides match TRBD2. V was pared by 4 bases and J by 9 bases, with 11 bases of the junction left unmatched. Germline-derived CDR1 and CDR2 are DFQATT and SNEGSKA (reference sequence). The CDR3 has 14 residues.

This clonotype appeared a few times. The genes are TRBV6-5 and TRBJ1-1; D ambiguous. Germline CDR1 MNHEY, CDR2 SVGAGI. The CDR3 is made up of 15 amino acids. V was cut by 0 bases and J by 2 bases, with 10 bases left in between. The chain's CDR3 is CASSYSRAFNTEAFF. The CDR3 region has the DNA TGTGCCAGCAGTTACTCGAGGGCTTTCAACACTGAAGCTTTCTTT.

This clonotype showed up many times. This chain joins TRBV12-5 and TRBJ1-6; possible D gene TRBD1, 6 bases. Germline assignment: CDR1 LGHNT and CDR2 FRNRAP. The CDR3 extends over 11 amino acids. Trimming left V 4 bases short and J 16 bases short, with 11 bases between. The CDR3 loop is CASGYRDLLHF. DNA of the CDR3: TGTGCTAGTGGTTACAGGGACTTACTCCACTTT.

This clonotype was found many times. This chain links TRBV6-2 or TRBV6-3 with TRBJ1-1; D gene ambiguous. Germline CDR1 is MNHEY and CDR2 is SVGEGT. V was cut by 2 bases and J by 0 bases, with 4 bases left in between. The CDR3 is made up of 13 amino acids. The CDR3 loop reads CASSYTVNTEAFF. CDR3 sequence (DNA): TGTGCCAGCAGTTACACGGTGAACACTGAAGCTTTCTTT.

The table lists this clonotype with many counts. The J gene is TRBJ1-4, the V gene TRBV24-1, with D perhaps TRBD1 (5 bases). Between the trimmed V and J ends, which lost 4 bases and 8 bases, there was a span of 16 bases. The CDR3 spans 15 residues. The germline V gene encodes CDR1 KGHDR and CDR2 SFDVKD. CDR3 in amino acids: CATSEGGDGGEKLFF. CDR3 nucleotides: TGTGCCACCAGTGAGGGGGGGGATGGCGGCGAAAAACTGTTTTTT.

This clonotype was observed a handful of times. The chain combines TRBV7-2 with TRBJ2-7; no clear D gene. The germline V and J ends were trimmed by 1 base and 4 bases, with 14 bases remaining between them. CDR1 and CDR2 (germline): SGHTA, FQGNSA. CDR3 length equals 15 residues. The CDR3 protein is CASSLDYRNVYEQYF. The CDR3 nucleotides read TGTGCCAGCAGCTTAGACTACCGGAACGTTTACGAGCAGTACTTC.

This clonotype was found many times. The chain combines TRBV6-1 with TRBJ2-3; 9 bases are shared with TRBD1. Germline CDR1 and CDR2: MNHNS and SASEGT. Trimming took 6 bases from V and 3 from J; bases not matched to a gene: 10. The CDR3 length is 16 residues. Here the CDR3 DNA reads TGTGCCAGCAGCCAAACAGGGGGCCTTTTAACAGATACGCAGTATTTT. Translating it yields CASSQTGGLLTDTQYF.

This clonotype was found many times. The chain couples TRBV23-1 to TRBJ2-1; 7 bases are shared with TRBD1. TRBV23-1 is an ORF for which the function is uncertain. Losses at the gene ends were 0 bases for V and 3 bases for J; bases not matched to a gene: 5. The CDR3 has 16 amino acids. CDR3 nucleotide sequence: TGCGCCAGCAGTCAATCTGAACAGGGGTTCTACAATGAGCAGTTCTTC. The encoded protein is CASSQSEQGFYNEQFF.

In its sample, this clonotype was seen a few times. The J gene is TRBJ2-7, the V gene TRBV20-1; D is perhaps TRBD1 (6 bases). Trimming removed 4 bases from V and 7 bases from J, with 11 bases in between. CDR1 and CDR2 from the germline V gene are DFQATT and SNEGSKA (reference sequence). CDR3 size: 11 residues. This CDR3 reads CSATGTLEQYF. In DNA form, the CDR3 reads TGCAGTGCTACCGGGACATTAGAGCAGTACTTC.

This clonotype occurred many times. The chain has TRBV6-5 and TRBJ2-2, with D possibly being TRBD2 (5 bases). Germline loops: CDR1 MNHEY, CDR2 SVGAGI. Trimming cost V 4 bases and J 2 bases, with 14 bases left between them. This CDR3 spans 16 amino acids. This chain's CDR3 is CASSWFEGPNTGELFF. The CDR3 DNA follows: TGTGCCAGCAGTTGGTTCGAGGGTCCCAACACCGGGGAGCTGTTTTTT.

In its sample, this clonotype was seen many times. The chain links TRBV12-3 or TRBV12-4 to TRBJ1-5; tentatively, D is TRBD1 (6 bases). Trimming removed 5 bases at V and 4 bases at J, with 21 bases between. The length of the CDR3 is 17 residues. The CDR3 DNA is TGTGCCAGCAGTCCGGGACGGTGGGTAGGGGGAAATCAGCCCCAGCATTTT. Its protein product is CASSPGRWVGGNQPQHF.

This clonotype was seen ten or more times. The chain links TRBV28 to TRBJ1-1; perhaps TRBD1 as D (5 bases). This CDR3 has 14 amino acids. Between the trimmed V and J ends, which lost 6 bases and 7 bases, there was a span of 18 bases. Germline V CDR1 and CDR2: MDHEN, SYDVKM. As DNA, the CDR3 is TGTGCCAGCAGCGATCGGTTTACAGGACTTGAAGCTTTCTTT. Protein: CASSDRFTGLEAFF.

This clonotype has at least ten counts. The chain recombines TRBV27 with TRBJ2-7, with 7 bases matching TRBD2. V was pared by 7 bases and J by 7 bases, with 13 bases of the junction left unmatched. The CDR3 is made up of 14 amino acids. Germline CDR1 reads MNHEY; CDR2 reads SMNVEV (reference sequence). The chain's CDR3 is CASKVREGRPEQYF. CDR3 in DNA: TGTGCCAGCAAGGTGAGGGAGGGACGCCCGGAGCAGTACTTC.

This clonotype was observed many times. DNA for the CDR3: TGTGCCAGCAGTGAGAGCAGGAACACTGAAGCTTTCTTT. It yields the protein CASSESRNTEAFF. The rearrangement links TRBV6-1 to TRBJ1-1; D is unclear. Germline CDR1 and CDR2: MNHNS and SASEGT. The CDR3 has 13 residues. The V and J ends lost 3 bases and 1 base respectively, with 6 bases between them.

This clonotype was counted many times. V is TRBV2 and J is TRBJ2-3; D possibly corresponds to TRBD2 (6 bases). Trimming removed 2 bases from V and 5 bases from J, with 11 bases in between. The CDR3 is 14 residues long. Germline CDR1 reads SNHLY; CDR2 reads FYNNEI. DNA of the CDR3: TGTGCCAGCAGTGAACGGGGGAAGGGAGATACGCAGTATTTT. It translates to CASSERGKGDTQYF.

This clonotype has ten or more counts. The chain combines TRBV27 with TRBJ2-7; maybe TRBD1 (6 bases). This CDR3 has 15 residues. Trimming cost V 0 bases and J 3 bases, with 12 bases left between them. Per germline, CDR1 MNHEY and CDR2 SMNVEV (reference sequence). CDR3 loop: CASSLSGHLNYEQYF. In nucleotides, the CDR3 is TGTGCCAGCAGTTTATCGGGACACCTAAACTACGAGCAGTACTTC.